The rows below give T cell receptor beta chains drawn from one sample of a study of shared clonotypes between healthy human individuals. The data were produced by immunoSEQ multiplex PCR, yet TCRdb's version contains in-frame clones alone and is incomplete. The repertoire consists of approximately 2,300,000 clones, with just under 95% occurring once and the leading ten covering more than 0.35%. The material sequenced was naive CD4+ T cells from PBMCs. Receptors were obtained from a man aged 18 to 35 in good health. Some clones in this sample may be carry-over from other donors' samples. Both conserved end residues are part of each CDR3. A D gene is named only where the DNA matches it firmly. Clone sizes are given selectively: once, few, many, or a class where the clone is expanded.

v_call: TRBV2
clone_size: once
j_call: TRBJ1-1
cdr3_length: 15
d_call: -
cdr3_nt: TGTGCCAGCAAAGAAGGTGCAGGGAGGAACACTGAAGCTTTCTTT
cdr3_aa: CASKEGAGRNTEAFF

v_call: TRBV6-1
clone_size: -
j_call: TRBJ2-7
cdr3_length: 15
d_call: TRBD1
cdr3_nt: TGTGCCAGCAGTGAACTGAACAGGGGCACCTACGAGCAGTACTTC
cdr3_aa: CASSELNRGTYEQYF

v_call: TRBV7-9
clone_size: -
j_call: TRBJ1-6
cdr3_length: 15
d_call: -
cdr3_nt: TGTGCCAGCAGCTCTTCGTCCGGGGGGAATTCACCCCTCCACTTT
cdr3_aa: CASSSSSGGNSPLHF

v_call: TRBV5-1
clone_size: -
j_call: TRBJ2-5
cdr3_length: 15
d_call: TRBD1
cdr3_nt: TGCGCCAGCAGCTCGGCGGGACAGGGTGGAGAGACCCAGTACTTC
cdr3_aa: CASSSAGQGGETQYF

v_call: TRBV5-1
clone_size: -
j_call: TRBJ2-2
cdr3_length: 15
d_call: -
cdr3_nt: TGCGCCAGCAGCTTGACAGAAGGGAACACCGGGGAGCTGTTTTTT
cdr3_aa: CASSLTEGNTGELFF

v_call: TRBV18
clone_size: -
j_call: TRBJ2-1
cdr3_length: 16
d_call: TRBD2
cdr3_nt: TGTGCCAGCTCACTCGACCGAGCGGGAGGGCGCAATGAGCAGTTCTTC
cdr3_aa: CASSLDRAGGRNEQFF

v_call: TRBV16
clone_size: -
j_call: TRBJ2-7
cdr3_length: 14
d_call: TRBD1
cdr3_nt: TGTGCCAGCAGCCTCACCCAGGACAGGCTCGAGCAGTACTTC
cdr3_aa: CASSLTQDRLEQYF

v_call: TRBV5-1
clone_size: -
j_call: TRBJ2-3
cdr3_length: 14
d_call: -
cdr3_nt: TGCGCCAGCACAGGCTTGGTAGGGCCAGATACGCAGTATTTT
cdr3_aa: CASTGLVGPDTQYF

v_call: TRBV5-4
clone_size: -
j_call: TRBJ2-7
cdr3_length: 15
d_call: -
cdr3_nt: TGTGCCAGCAGCTTGGAGTTAACGGGAGTGGGCGAGCAGTACTTC
cdr3_aa: CASSLELTGVGEQYF

v_call: TRBV28
clone_size: -
j_call: TRBJ2-1
cdr3_length: 15
d_call: TRBD2
cdr3_nt: TGTGCCAGCAGCCCGGGGGGGGCGCGAGAGAATGAGCAGTTCTTC
cdr3_aa: CASSPGGARENEQFF

v_call: TRBV5-1
clone_size: -
j_call: TRBJ1-1
cdr3_length: 14
d_call: -
cdr3_nt: TGCGCCAGCAGCGACGTGGGGCTGGGCACTGAAGCTTTCTTT
cdr3_aa: CASSDVGLGTEAFF

v_call: TRBV5-1
clone_size: -
j_call: TRBJ1-3
cdr3_length: 15
d_call: -
cdr3_nt: TGCGCCAGCAGCTTGTTTACCAACTCTGGAAACACCATATATTTT
cdr3_aa: CASSLFTNSGNTIYF

v_call: TRBV11-3
clone_size: -
j_call: TRBJ2-1
cdr3_length: 14
d_call: -
cdr3_nt: TGTGCCAGCAGCTTCGGGGCCGATTACAATGAGCAGTTCTTC
cdr3_aa: CASSFGADYNEQFF

v_call: TRBV11-2
clone_size: -
j_call: TRBJ2-1
cdr3_length: 13
d_call: -
cdr3_nt: TGTGCCAGCAGCTTAGTGGGATTCGGTGAGCAGTTCTTC
cdr3_aa: CASSLVGFGEQFF

v_call: TRBV28
clone_size: -
j_call: TRBJ1-2
cdr3_length: 12
d_call: -
cdr3_nt: TGTGCCAGCAGTGGGGGCGGCTATGGCTACACCTTC
cdr3_aa: CASSGGGYGYTF

v_call: TRBV6-1
clone_size: once
j_call: TRBJ1-5
cdr3_length: 15
d_call: -
cdr3_nt: TGTGCCAGCAGTGAAGGTACAGTTAGCAATCAGCCCCAGCATTTT
cdr3_aa: CASSEGTVSNQPQHF

v_call: TRBV6-5
clone_size: -
j_call: TRBJ1-4
cdr3_length: 13
d_call: -
cdr3_nt: TGTGCCACCGGGTGGGGGGCTGGAGAAAAACTGTTTTTT
cdr3_aa: CATGWGAGEKLFF

v_call: TRBV5-4
clone_size: -
j_call: TRBJ2-7
cdr3_length: 13
d_call: -
cdr3_nt: TGTGCCAGCAGCTCGACTAGTTCCTACGAGCAGTACTTC
cdr3_aa: CASSSTSSYEQYF

v_call: TRBV14
clone_size: once
j_call: TRBJ1-3
cdr3_length: 13
d_call: -
cdr3_nt: TGTGCCAGCAGTCCTGGATTGGGAAACACCATATATTTT
cdr3_aa: CASSPGLGNTIYF

v_call: TRBV7-9
clone_size: -
j_call: TRBJ1-1
cdr3_length: 14
d_call: -
cdr3_nt: TGTGCCAGCAGCCCGAATTCAGGGAACACTGAAGCTTTCTTT
cdr3_aa: CASSPNSGNTEAFF

v_call: TRBV9
clone_size: -
j_call: TRBJ2-7
cdr3_length: 14
d_call: -
cdr3_nt: TGTGCCAGCAGCGGGGGTGAAAGCTCCTACGAGCAGTACTTC
cdr3_aa: CASSGGESSYEQYF

v_call: TRBV19
clone_size: few
j_call: TRBJ1-5
cdr3_length: 15
d_call: -
cdr3_nt: TGTGCCAGTAGTATTCTGAGGGGGAGCGATCAGCCCCAGCATTTT
cdr3_aa: CASSILRGSDQPQHF

v_call: TRBV19
clone_size: -
j_call: TRBJ1-4
cdr3_length: 16
d_call: -
cdr3_nt: TGTGCCAGTAGTTCCAGCCCGCTTGCGGGGAACAGCGGTTTGTTTTTT
cdr3_aa: CASSSSPLAGNSGLFF

v_call: TRBV5-1
clone_size: -
j_call: TRBJ1-1
cdr3_length: 15
d_call: TRBD1
cdr3_nt: TGCGCCAGCAGAATCCCCGGGACAGGGTTATCTGAAGCTTTCTTT
cdr3_aa: CASRIPGTGLSEAFF

v_call: TRBV27
clone_size: once
j_call: TRBJ2-5
cdr3_length: 17
d_call: -
cdr3_nt: TGTGCCAGCAGTTTATACGTAGGGCCGCCTCAGGGAGAGACCCAGTACTTC
cdr3_aa: CASSLYVGPPQGETQYF

v_call: TRBV30
clone_size: once
j_call: TRBJ1-3
cdr3_length: 12
d_call: -
cdr3_nt: TGTGCCTGGAAAGGGGATGGAAACACCATATATTTT
cdr3_aa: CAWKGDGNTIYF

v_call: TRBV2
clone_size: -
j_call: TRBJ1-5
cdr3_length: 16
d_call: TRBD1
cdr3_nt: TGTGCCAGCACTAGAAACTCGGGACAGGGGGTTCAGCCCCAGCATTTT
cdr3_aa: CASTRNSGQGVQPQHF

v_call: TRBV11-2
clone_size: once
j_call: TRBJ1-4
cdr3_length: 12
d_call: -
cdr3_nt: TGTGCCAGCAGCTTAGCCGGTGCCTCGCTGTTTTTT
cdr3_aa: CASSLAGASLFF

v_call: TRBV6-5
clone_size: once
j_call: TRBJ1-6
cdr3_length: 16
d_call: -
cdr3_nt: TGTGCCAGCAGTTCCTTCCAGGGGAAAAGGGTTTCACCCCTCCACTTT
cdr3_aa: CASSSFQGKRVSPLHF

v_call: TRBV4-2
clone_size: once
j_call: TRBJ2-2
cdr3_length: 16
d_call: -
cdr3_nt: TGTGCCAGCAGCCAACAGGGCGGGAAGAACACCGGGGAGCTGTTTTTT
cdr3_aa: CASSQQGGKNTGELFF

v_call: TRBV19
clone_size: -
j_call: TRBJ2-5
cdr3_length: 15
d_call: TRBD1
cdr3_nt: TGTGCCAGCACCCGGGACAGGGGGAAAGGAGAGACCCAGTACTTC
cdr3_aa: CASTRDRGKGETQYF

v_call: TRBV5-1
clone_size: -
j_call: TRBJ1-4
cdr3_length: 16
d_call: -
cdr3_nt: TGCGCCAGCAGCTCGGGACCGATTTTGCGTAATGAAAAACTGTTTTTT
cdr3_aa: CASSSGPILRNEKLFF

v_call: TRBV5-1
clone_size: once
j_call: TRBJ2-7
cdr3_length: 16
d_call: TRBD1
cdr3_nt: TGCGCCAGCAGCCCCTTTACGGCAGGGGGCTCCTACGAGCAGTACTTC
cdr3_aa: CASSPFTAGGSYEQYF

v_call: TRBV28
clone_size: -
j_call: TRBJ1-4
cdr3_length: 14
d_call: -
cdr3_nt: TGTGCCAGCAGTTCACCTTTTATGGGTGAAAAACTGTTTTTT
cdr3_aa: CASSSPFMGEKLFF

v_call: TRBV18
clone_size: once
j_call: TRBJ2-7
cdr3_length: 15
d_call: TRBD1
cdr3_nt: TGTGCCAGCTCACTCCTGATAGACAGGGAATTCGAGCAGTACTTC
cdr3_aa: CASSLLIDREFEQYF

v_call: TRBV2
clone_size: -
j_call: TRBJ2-7
cdr3_length: 12
d_call: -
cdr3_nt: TGTGCCAGCAGTGAAATCGGGCCGCGGAAGTACTTC
cdr3_aa: CASSEIGPRKYF

v_call: TRBV11-2
clone_size: few
j_call: TRBJ1-1
cdr3_length: 13
d_call: -
cdr3_nt: TGTGCCAGCAGCTCCACCGGGATTGCGGAAGCTTTCTTT
cdr3_aa: CASSSTGIAEAFF

v_call: TRBV7-9
clone_size: once
j_call: TRBJ2-7
cdr3_length: 15
d_call: -
cdr3_nt: TGTGCCAGCAGCTTAGTAGGGGGTTTCAGCTACGAGCAGTACTTC
cdr3_aa: CASSLVGGFSYEQYF

v_call: TRBV5-4
clone_size: -
j_call: TRBJ2-7
cdr3_length: 15
d_call: TRBD1
cdr3_nt: TGTGCCAGCAGCAGAGACAGGGCTGGGTCCTACGAGCAGTACTTC
cdr3_aa: CASSRDRAGSYEQYF

v_call: TRBV2
clone_size: -
j_call: TRBJ1-6
cdr3_length: 13
d_call: -
cdr3_nt: TGTGCCAGCAGTGGTCGTCTGGGTTCACCCCTCCACTTT
cdr3_aa: CASSGRLGSPLHF

v_call: TRBV30
clone_size: -
j_call: TRBJ2-1
cdr3_length: 14
d_call: -
cdr3_nt: TGTGCCTGGGGCCGACTAGTAGGCGGCAATGAGCAGTTCTTC
cdr3_aa: CAWGRLVGGNEQFF

v_call: TRBV7-9
clone_size: -
j_call: TRBJ1-1
cdr3_length: 12
d_call: -
cdr3_nt: TGTGCCAGCAGCTTATGGGGGGGTGAAGCTTTCTTT
cdr3_aa: CASSLWGGEAFF